The 21 T cell receptor beta chains listed next were all sequenced from one sample in a study of post-analysis software for immune sequencing data. Findings and caveats of the study: About five TRBV segments were more frequent in patients than controls; TRBV5-6, TRBV5-1 and TRBV20-1 belonged to this group.

These receptors are not linked to any known antigen. The TCR beta cDNA libraries contained unique molecular identifiers. A single record per CDR3 protein comes from TCRdb applying MiXCR to the PCR reads. Among hundreds of thousands of distinct CDR3 sequences listed, roughly 50% were seen once. What was sequenced was blood. Receptor source: a girl under 18 with multiple sclerosis.

This chain uses TRBV29-1 with TRBJ1-6; maybe TRBD1 (6 bases). V gave up 5 bases and J gave up 9 bases, with 14 bases separating them. The CDR3 contains 13 residues. The germline V gene encodes CDR1 SQVTM and CDR2 ANQGSEA. The CDR3 loop is CSVLGARGSPLHF. The CDR3 coding sequence is TGCAGCGTTTTGGGGGCACGGGGTTCACCCCTCCACTTT.

In its sample, this clonotype was seen once. The rearrangement links TRBV10-3 to TRBJ2-3, with 10 nucleotides matching TRBD1. The germline CDR1 and CDR2 sequences are ENHRY and SYGVKD. With 5 bases clipped from V and 5 bases from J, the junction kept 16 bases outside the gene matches. The CDR3 spans 18 residues. The DNA of the CDR3 is TGTGCCATCAGTCAACGAGACCCGGGACAGGGGCGGGGAGATACGCAGTATTTT. Its protein product is CAISQRDPGQGRGDTQYF.

This rearrangement joins TRBV21-1 to TRBJ2-1; the D call TRBD1 from the table was never checked on the DNA. TRBV21-1 is a known pseudogene. This CDR3 is built from 17 residues. Written as DNA, the CDR3 is TGTGCCAGCAGCAAAGCCGACCCGGGAGGTTCCTACAATGAGCAGTTCTTC. Amino acid sequence: CASSKADPGGSYNEQFF.

With respect to this clonotype: At one of its ends the junction is not consistent with the germline gene, which may arise from a read error. The chain carries TRBV2 and TRBJ2-7; 8 positions agree with TRBD1. The germline V gene has CDR1 SNHLY and CDR2 FYNNEI. This CDR3 is 14 amino acids long. CDR3 loop: CASSGGQGKDEQYF. The CDR3 DNA is TGTGCTAGCAGTGGAGGACAGGGTAAAGACGAGCAGTACTTC.

The chain's CDR3 is CATSSVLRETQYF. The CDR3 region has the DNA TGTGCCACCAGCAGCGTCCTGCGGGAGACCCAGTACTTC. This chain joins TRBV15 and TRBJ2-5; no clear D. V lost 3 bases and J lost 5, with 10 bases in between. Germline V gives CDR1 LNHNV, CDR2 YYDKDF (reference sequence). The CDR3 is 13 amino acids.

This chain connects TRBV20-1 to TRBJ2-3; maybe TRBD2 (5 bases). Trimming removed 6 bases at V and 1 base at J, with 17 bases between. Germline CDR1 DFQATT, CDR2 SNEGSKA (reference sequence). The CDR3 runs 15 residues. For the CDR3, the DNA is TGCAGTGCGTCACGCTCACCGAGGGGCACAGATACGCAGTATTTT. Encoded protein: CSASRSPRGTDTQYF.

This clonotype was counted between two and nine times. The chain couples TRBV6-5 to TRBJ2-1; no reliable D call. This CDR3 has 16 amino acids. The V end was cut by 6 bases, the J end by 0 bases, with 15 bases between. Looked up from germline, CDR1 is MNHEY and CDR2 is SVGAGI. This chain's CDR3 is CASSPQGSSSYNEQFF. DNA for the CDR3: TGTGCCAGCAGCCCCCAAGGTAGCAGCTCCTACAATGAGCAGTTCTTC.

This clonotype occurred many times. This chain joins TRBV7-9 and TRBJ2-3; a possible D gene is TRBD1 (6 bases). Trimming left V 5 bases short and J 0 bases short, with 15 bases between. Germline V gene sequence: CDR1 SEHNR, CDR2 FQNEAQ (reference sequence). This CDR3 is 16 amino acids long. CDR3 region: CASSPLDSWSTDTQYF. The DNA of the CDR3 is TGTGCCAGCAGCCCCCTGGACAGTTGGAGCACAGATACGCAGTATTTT.

This clonotype was seen a handful of times. This chain connects TRBV21-1 to TRBJ2-3; the D call of TRBD1 is as the table states it, not checked on the DNA. TRBV21-1 has pseudogene status. The CDR3 contains 20 residues. The CDR3 DNA reads TGTGCCAGCAGCAAAGCTGGGATGGCGGGGGCTGCTATCAACACAGATACGCAGTATTTT. Its protein is CASSKAGMAGAAINTDTQYF.

V gene TRBV12-3 or TRBV12-4 combines with J gene TRBJ1-5; TRBD1 is a possible D gene (6 bases). The CDR3 loop spans 17 amino acids. V was pared by 8 bases and J by 2 bases, with 22 bases between. This chain's CDR3 is CASGGQGRLMGNQPQHF. Here the CDR3 DNA reads TGTGCCAGCGGGGGGCAGGGGAGATTAATGGGCAATCAGCCCCAGCATTTT.

This clonotype has only a few counts. This chain connects TRBV7-2 to TRBJ2-3; 8 positions match TRBD2. Trimming cost V 5 bases and J 2 bases; bases outside gene matches: 6. The CDR3 loop spans 15 amino acids. The germline CDR1 and CDR2 sequences are SGHTA and FQGNSA. The CDR3 region is CASSPLAGPTDTQYF. CDR3 DNA sequence: TGTGCCAGCAGCCCTTTAGCGGGACCCACAGATACGCAGTATTTT.

The V gene is TRBV29-1, the J gene TRBJ2-7; TRBD2 matches at 8 bases. Matching the DNA end better, TRBJ2-5 makes the J call doubtful. This CDR3 has 17 residues. Germline V CDR1 and CDR2: SQVTM, ANQGSEA. The CDR3 bases are TGCAGCGTTGAAGATCTTCGCGGTAGCGGGGTTTGGGAGACCCAGTACTTC. This encodes CSVEDLRGSGVWETQYF.

The chain is built from TRBV7-2 and TRBJ2-1; D is uncertain. Germline V gene data show CDR1 as SGHTA and CDR2 as FQGNSA. Trimming pared 5 bases from V and 7 bases from J, leaving 15 bases between. The CDR3 has 14 residues. DNA of the CDR3: TGTGCCAGCAGCAACCCCCGACTCGTGAATGAGCAGTTCTTC. This gives the protein CASSNPRLVNEQFF.

In this sample, this clonotype turned up once. This chain joins TRBV7-3 and TRBJ2-1; the D gene is possibly TRBD2 (5 bases). The CDR3 contains 16 residues. Deletions cut 2 bases from V and 3 bases from J, with 14 bases between. CDR1 and CDR2 from the germline V gene are SGHTA and FQGTGA. The chain's CDR3 is CASSLVSTRGYNEQFF. For the CDR3, the DNA is TGTGCCAGCAGCTTAGTTAGCACACGGGGCTACAATGAGCAGTTCTTC.

The rearrangement uses TRBV12-3 or TRBV12-4 and TRBJ2-4, with TRBD1 identical over 7 bases. The J call is doubtful: the DNA matches TRBJ2-7 better. The CDR3 consists of 15 residues. This CDR3 reads CASSLTGVPPYEQYF. As DNA, the CDR3 is TGTGCCAGCAGCCTTACAGGGGTCCCCCCCTACGAGCAGTACTTC.

This clonotype was found a few times. The chain has TRBV12-3 or TRBV12-4 and TRBJ2-5, with 8 bases identical to TRBD2. The tail of the sequence fits TRBJ2-7 better, so the J call may be wrong. This CDR3 spans 14 amino acids. This CDR3 is CASSPPGGVYEQYF. In DNA, the CDR3 is TGTGCCAGCAGCCCGCCGGGGGGGGTCTACGAGCAGTACTTC.

The CDR3 protein is CASSEGAGRETQYF. The DNA for the CDR3 is TGTGCCAGCAGTGAAGGGGCAGGGCGAGAGACCCAGTACTTC. The chain is built from TRBV6-1 and TRBJ2-7; TRBD1 is a possible D gene (5 bases). Gene TRBJ2-5 matches the end of the DNA better, so the J call may be wrong. This CDR3 is 14 amino acids long. The germline gives CDR1 MNHNS, CDR2 SASEGT.

There are a few counts of this clonotype. The gene calls are TRBV7-9 and TRBJ2-3; D possibly uses TRBD1 or TRBD2 (5 bases each). Trimming removed 3 bases at V and 5 bases at J, with 18 bases between. CDR3 size: 16 residues. Germline values: CDR1 SEHNR, CDR2 FQNEAQ (reference sequence). The CDR3 DNA sequence: TGTGCCAGCAGCTTTTCTCCCAGGGAGCAATTAGATACGCAGTATTTT. Translating gives CASSFSPREQLDTQYF.

A few counts support this clonotype. The chain combines TRBV5-6 with TRBJ2-7, with 9 bases matching TRBD1. With V trimmed by 1 base and J by 3 bases, 5 bases remained unmatched. This CDR3 has 15 residues. Germline V gene sequence: CDR1 SGHDT, CDR2 YYEEEE. DNA for the CDR3: TGTGCCAGCAGCTTGTTAGGGGACAGGGTCTACGAGCAGTACTTC. Its translation is CASSLLGDRVYEQYF.

The chain joins TRBV20-1 to TRBJ2-7; TRBD1 or TRBD2 may be the D gene (5 bases each). The J call may be wrong; the DNA end is better matched by TRBJ2-5. The CDR3 is 12 amino acids. CDR1 is DFQATT, CDR2 SNEGSKA, per germline (reference sequence). DNA of the CDR3: TGCAGTGCTAGGGGGACGACCGAGACCCAGTACTTC. It is translated as CSARGTTETQYF.

This clonotype was detected a few times. The CDR3 sequence is CASSYGYIQETQYF. CDR3 sequence (DNA): TGTGCCAGCAGTTACGGATATATCCAAGAGACCCAGTACTTC. This chain uses TRBV6-6 with TRBJ2-5; the D is unclear. The V and J ends lost 2 bases and 1 base respectively, with 8 bases between them. The CDR3 has 14 amino acids. Looked up from germline, CDR1 is MNHNY and CDR2 is SVGAGI (reference sequence).